Listed below are T cell receptor beta chains from one sample, sequenced in a study of OX40 agonist ivuxolimab in advanced cancers. Generated by immunoSEQ multiplex PCR, the TCRdb table keeps only in-frame clones and is missing some. The data hold about 66,000 clones, with 85% observed a single time. The source material was CD4+ or CD8+ T cells sorted from blood, sampled in a trial of the OX40 agonist ivuxolimab. These receptor sequences come from an adult with an advanced solid tumor such as melanoma, head and neck, liver or kidney cancer. Both conserved end residues are part of each CDR3. Fields, in order: D gene, CDR3 length, V gene, J gene, CDR3 DNA, CDR3 protein. D genes are given only for firm matches.

NA	16	TRBV28	TRBJ1-4	TGTGCCAGCAGTTTGCGATTTTTCGCCTCTAATGAAAAACTGTTTTTT	CASSLRFFASNEKLFF
TRBD1	15	TRBV6-4	TRBJ2-7	TGTGCCAGCGAGAGCGTAGGACAGGGGATCTACGAGCAGTACTTC	CASESVGQGIYEQYF
NA	13	TRBV5-5	TRBJ1-1	TGTGCCAGCAGCCTGGCCGGGGACACTGAAGCTTTCTTT	CASSLAGDTEAFF
NA	14	TRBV28	TRBJ2-1	TGTGCCAGCACCAGACCCGACCCCTACAATGAGCAGTTCTTC	CASTRPDPYNEQFF
TRBD1	15	TRBV18	TRBJ2-6	TGTGCCAGCTCCTCTCAGGGGGCTGGGGCCAACGTCCTGACTTTC	CASSSQGAGANVLTF
NA	18	TRBV5-1	TRBJ2-1	TGCGCCAGCAGCTTGGTTGGTAGCGCGGGGAGCTCCTACAATGAGCAGTTCTTC	CASSLVGSAGSSYNEQFF
TRBD1	15	TRBV5-1	TRBJ2-2	TGCGCCACAACCGCCGGGACAGGGGTGACCGGGGAGCTGTTTTTT	CATTAGTGVTGELFF
NA	14	TRBV30	TRBJ2-7	TGTGCCCTCCACCCCGGACATACCTCCTACGAGCAGTACTTC	CALHPGHTSYEQYF
NA	14	TRBV4-3	TRBJ2-5	TGCGCCAGCAGCCAAGATTTAGGTGGGGAGACCCAGTACTTC	CASSQDLGGETQYF
NA	15	TRBV27	TRBJ2-3	TGTGCCAGCAGTTTAACGGGACGGAGCACAGATACGCAGTATTTT	CASSLTGRSTDTQYF
NA	12	TRBV7-8	TRBJ2-3	TGTGCCAGCAGCTTCGGTTTTGATACGCAGTATTTT	CASSFGFDTQYF
TRBD2	20	TRBV18	TRBJ2-2	TGTGCCAGCTCACCCGAGCCGGGACAGAGACTAGCGGGGAAAACCGGGGAGCTGTTTTTT	CASSPEPGQRLAGKTGELFF